Listed here are 20 T cell receptor beta chains from one sample, sequenced in a study of T cells in Graves' hyperthyroidism and ophthalmopathy. Template material for amplifying TCR beta CDR3 regions consisted of RNA transcripts. A first-round RT-PCR of the TCR CDR3 used the HTBI primer set. Each CDR3 protein is one row after TCRdb ran MiXCR on the multiplex PCR reads. The sample carries roughly 750,000 distinct CDR3 sequences, about a sixth recorded once. Sample: blood. The receptor source for this set is a man aged 18 to 29 with Graves' hyperthyroidism.

This clonotype was seen a single time. CDR3 sequence reads: CASSPHHRGQETQYF. The CDR3 DNA sequence: TGTGCCAGCTCACCACACCACCGGGGACAAGAGACCCAGTACTTC. The chain carries TRBV18 and TRBJ2-5, with D perhaps TRBD2 (5 bases). The CDR3 extends over 15 amino acids. Trimming shortened V by 1 base and J by 2 bases, and 11 bases separated the two germline ends. Germline loops: CDR1 KGHSH, CDR2 LQKENI.

This clonotype appeared many times. The V call is TRBV7-2, the J call TRBJ2-7, with 7 nucleotides matching TRBD1. This CDR3 has 15 amino acids. V lost 5 bases and J lost 2; bases outside the gene matches: 9. CDR1 SGHTA and CDR2 FQGNSA come from the germline V gene. The CDR3 DNA follows: TGTGCCAGCAGCCCTCGACAGGGAGTAGCCTACGAGCAGTACTTC. Translating it yields CASSPRQGVAYEQYF. The complete variable domain, with remaining parts taken from reference TRBV7-2 and TRBJ2-7, reads GAGVSQSPSNKVTEKGKDVELRCDPISGHTALYWYRQSLGQGLEFLIYFQGNSAPDKSGLPSDRFSAERTGGSVSTLTIQRTQQEDSAVYLCASSPRQGVAYEQYFGPGTRLTVT.

This clonotype was observed many times. The V and J genes are TRBV7-2 and TRBJ1-6; no reliable D call. Germline assignment: CDR1 SGHTA and CDR2 FQGNSA. This CDR3 comprises 15 residues. V was clipped by 6 bases and J by 0 bases, with 9 bases between them. The CDR3 DNA reads TGTGCCAGCAGTTTGGTCAGCTCCTATAATTCACCCCTCCACTTT. Translation: CASSLVSSYNSPLHF.

This clonotype came up a few times. This chain connects TRBV12-3 or TRBV12-4 to TRBJ1-5; D not certain. V lost 8 bases to trimming and J lost 6 bases, with 20 bases between them. The CDR3 sequence is 15 residues long. The DNA of the CDR3 is TGTGCCAGCGTCTACGGGCGGTTTAGTGCTCAGCCCCAGCATTTT. It specifies CASVYGRFSAQPQHF.

This clonotype appeared a few times. The chain couples TRBV2 to TRBJ1-4, with 7 bases matching TRBD1. The CDR3 contains 14 residues. CDR1 and CDR2 from the germline V gene are SNHLY and FYNNEI. V shed 8 bases, J shed 4 bases, and the junction held 7 bases outside the gene matches. DNA of the CDR3: TGTGCCAGCTCGGGGGACAGACTTAATGAAAAACTGTTTTTT. Protein: CASSGDRLNEKLFF.

Many counts were recorded for this clonotype. Here the CDR3 reads CASSSNGGGGTEAFF. The CDR3, as DNA: TGTGCCAGCAGTTCCAACGGGGGGGGGGGCACTGAAGCTTTCTTT. The chain employs TRBV28 and TRBJ1-1, with D maybe TRBD1 (5 bases). V was cut by 4 bases and J by 4 bases, with 16 bases left in between. Germline loops: CDR1 MDHEN, CDR2 SYDVKM. The CDR3 has 15 residues.

On this clonotype: One end of the junction does not line up with germline, which may come from a read error. The rearrangement joins TRBV20-1 to TRBJ2-7; a weak D match, TRBD2 (6 bases). The CDR3 covers 14 residues. The V gene's germline CDR1 is DFQATT and CDR2 SNEGSKA (reference sequence). The chain's CDR3 is CSARAAGLSYEQCF. The CDR3 DNA sequence: TGCAGTGCTAGAGCAGCGGGTCTCTCCTACGAGCAGTGCTTC.

The J gene is TRBJ2-2, the V gene TRBV7-3; TRBD2 matches 12 bases. The CDR3 is 21 amino acids. V lost 5 bases to trimming and J lost 1 base; unmatched junction nucleotides: 17. The germline CDR1 and CDR2 sequences are SGHTA and FQGTGA. As DNA, the CDR3 is TGTGCCAGCAGCCCAAAACCCCCTCTAGCGGGAGGGCCCCGGAACACCGGGGAGCTGTTTTTT. It encodes CASSPKPPLAGGPRNTGELFF. Full variable domain (missing parts from reference TRBV7-3 and TRBJ2-2): GAGVSQTPSNKVTEKGKYVELRCDPISGHTALYWYRQSLGQGPEFLIYFQGTGAADDSGLPNDRFFAVRPEGSVSTLKIQRTERGDSAVYLCASSPKPPLAGGPRNTGELFFGEGSRLTVL.

This clonotype was seen a single time. The gene calls are TRBV20-1 and TRBJ2-2; 9 bases fit TRBD2. This CDR3 is built from 16 residues. V dropped 1 base and J dropped 0; count of bases not matched to a gene: 3. CDR1 is DFQATT, CDR2 SNEGSKA, per germline (reference sequence). CDR3 sequence (DNA): TGCAGTGCTAGAGTGGCTAGCGGGACGAACACCGGGGAGCTGTTTTTT. Amino acid sequence: CSARVASGTNTGELFF.

The chain couples TRBV29-1 to TRBJ2-5; D might be TRBD1 (5 bases). This CDR3 is 13 amino acids long. In germline, CDR1 is SQVTM, CDR2 ANQGSEA. Between the trimmed V and J ends, which lost 6 bases and 4 bases, there was a span of 15 bases. The CDR3 nucleotides are TGCAGCGTAGGGAAGGGAAGGGGAGAGACCCAGTACTTC. Its protein is CSVGKGRGETQYF.

The table lists this clonotype with many counts. The chain employs TRBV27 and TRBJ2-3; unclear D gene. With 4 bases removed from V and 0 bases from J, the gap between germline ends came to 8 bases. Germline loops: CDR1 MNHEY, CDR2 SMNVEV (reference sequence). CDR3 size: 14 residues. CDR3 in amino acids: CASSYPDSTDTQYF. CDR3 nucleotides: TGTGCCAGCAGTTACCCGGACAGCACAGATACGCAGTATTTT.

This clonotype was observed many times. The chain couples TRBV12-3 or TRBV12-4 to TRBJ2-7; no definite D call. The V and J ends lost 3 bases and 3 bases respectively, with 12 bases between them. The CDR3 has 14 residues. The CDR3 spells CASSFVGSHYEQYF. The DNA of the CDR3 is TGTGCCAGCAGTTTTGTTGGGTCACACTACGAGCAGTACTTC.

This clonotype was recorded a few times. The chain links TRBV19 to TRBJ2-1; 11 bases align to TRBD2. The CDR3 totals 18 residues. J was trimmed by 0 bases and V by 7 bases; bases with no gene match: 11. CDR1 is LNHDA, CDR2 SQIVND, per germline (reference sequence). The DNA of the CDR3 is TGTGCCAGTAACCCGCGAGTACTAGCGGGAGCCTCCTACAATGAGCAGTTCTTC. It specifies CASNPRVLAGASYNEQFF.

V is TRBV5-5 and J is TRBJ1-4, with D tentatively TRBD1 (6 bases). Trimming took off 4 bases at V and 4 bases at J, with 17 bases between the two ends. This CDR3 spans 16 amino acids. The V gene's germline CDR1 is SGHKS and CDR2 YYEKEE (reference sequence). The CDR3 DNA sequence: TGTGCCAGCAGCGCGAGGACAGCATTTGGTAATGAAAAACTGTTTTTT. It codes for CASSARTAFGNEKLFF. Combining the CDR3 with reference TRBV5-5 and TRBJ1-4 gives the whole variable domain DAGVTQSPTHLIKTRGQQVTLRCSPISGHKSVSWYQQVLGQGPQFIFQYYEKEERGRGNFPDRFSARQFPNYSSELNVNALLLGDSALYLCASSARTAFGNEKLFFGSGTQLSVL.

The chain joins TRBV4-2 to TRBJ2-1; 12 bases agree with TRBD2. The CDR3 runs 17 residues. V was pared by 1 base and J by 4 bases, with 5 bases of the junction left unmatched. CDR1 and CDR2 (germline): LGHNA, YNFKEQ. CDR3 protein: CASSQGGLAGGYNEQFF. In DNA form, the CDR3 reads TGTGCCAGCAGCCAAGGGGGGCTAGCGGGAGGGTACAATGAGCAGTTCTTC.

The chain joins TRBV12-3 or TRBV12-4 to TRBJ2-7; 10 positions agree with TRBD2. Losses at the gene ends were 5 bases for V and 3 bases for J; bases not matched to a gene: 7. The CDR3 is made up of 15 amino acids. CDR3 in amino acids: CASSKRGGGSYEQYF. CDR3 coding DNA: TGTGCCAGCAGTAAGCGGGGGGGAGGTAGCTACGAGCAGTACTTC.

This sequence joins TRBV30 and TRBJ1-1; the match to TRBD1 covers 9 bases. CDR1 is GTSNPN, CDR2 SVGIG, per germline (reference sequence). The trim removed 5 bases at V and 0 bases at J, leaving 10 bases unmatched. This CDR3 spans 16 amino acids. The CDR3 reads CAWDPGTGFLNTEAFF. The CDR3 DNA reads as TGTGCCTGGGACCCCGGGACAGGGTTTTTGAACACTGAAGCTTTCTTT.

This clonotype occurred many times. The gene calls are TRBV3-1 and TRBJ2-1, with D perhaps matching TRBD2 (5 bases). This CDR3 comprises 13 residues. V shed 1 base and J shed 8 bases, with 9 bases lying between them. Germline CDR1 LGHDT, CDR2 YNNKEL (reference sequence). CDR3 sequence (DNA): TGTGCCAGCAGCCAAGCCTTGCGGGATGAGCAGTTCTTC. It yields the protein CASSQALRDEQFF.

This sequence joins TRBV27 and TRBJ2-7; D perhaps matches TRBD2 (6 bases). Germline CDR1 is MNHEY and CDR2 is SMNVEV (reference sequence). V was pared by 2 bases and J by 7 bases, with 15 bases between. This CDR3 comprises 14 residues. CDR3 sequence reads: CASSLRREPREQYF. Written as DNA, the CDR3 is TGTGCCAGCAGTTTAAGACGGGAGCCAAGGGAGCAGTACTTC.

There are many counts of this clonotype. The CDR3 is CASSVSGLAKNIQYF. The CDR3 region has the DNA TGTGCCAGCAGTGTTAGCGGTTTAGCCAAAAACATTCAGTACTTC. The rearrangement joins TRBV28 to TRBJ2-4, with D perhaps TRBD2 (6 bases). V lost 5 bases and J lost 0, with 11 bases in between. This CDR3 spans 15 amino acids. CDR1 and CDR2 (germline): MDHEN, SYDVKM.